The 3 T cell receptor beta chains in this list originate from one sample, sequenced in a study of human T cells and chemical hapten exposure. TCRdb independently ran MiXCR on the RACE reads; one entry per CDR3 protein. Among about 110,000 distinct CDR3 sequences, 9.5% to 15% were seen once, and the ten largest hold over 1.5%. Specified time point: pre-sensitization, week 0. Treatment of the sample: therapeutic diphenylcyclopropenone sensitization with weekly scalp DPC. Specimen: whole blood, collected in connection with sensitization to the hapten diphenylcyclopropenone (DPC). The receptors here all came from a woman in her 50s with alopecia areata. Some clones in this sample may be carry-over from other donors' samples.

This clonotype has at least ten counts. The chain carries TRBV28 and TRBJ1-1, with D unresolved. Trimming left V 5 bases short and J 4 bases short, with 11 bases between. Germline V lookup: CDR1 MDHEN, CDR2 SYDVKM. This CDR3 has 13 amino acids. The DNA for the CDR3 is TGTGCCAGCAGTCAGGTGGCTTTCACTGAAGCTTTCTTT. Amino acid sequence: CASSQVAFTEAFF.

This clonotype occurred a few times. V gene TRBV28 combines with J gene TRBJ2-7, with D perhaps TRBD1 or TRBD2 (5 bases each). Germline V gives CDR1 MDHEN, CDR2 SYDVKM. The CDR3 runs 14 residues. The germline V and J ends were trimmed by 1 base and 2 bases, with 9 bases remaining between them. Here the CDR3 reads CASSLSEGTYEQYF. The CDR3 DNA reads as TGTGCCAGCAGTTTATCCGAGGGGACCTACGAGCAGTACTTC.

This clonotype showed up just a few times. The gene calls are TRBV6-2 or TRBV6-3 and TRBJ2-2; no definite D call. There are 12 residues in the CDR3. In germline, CDR1 is MNHEY, CDR2 SVGEGT. V was cut by 6 bases and J by 4 bases, with 6 bases left in between. CDR3 bases: TGTGCCAGCAGCCTCGTCACCGGGGAGCTGTTTTTT. It codes for CASSLVTGELFF.